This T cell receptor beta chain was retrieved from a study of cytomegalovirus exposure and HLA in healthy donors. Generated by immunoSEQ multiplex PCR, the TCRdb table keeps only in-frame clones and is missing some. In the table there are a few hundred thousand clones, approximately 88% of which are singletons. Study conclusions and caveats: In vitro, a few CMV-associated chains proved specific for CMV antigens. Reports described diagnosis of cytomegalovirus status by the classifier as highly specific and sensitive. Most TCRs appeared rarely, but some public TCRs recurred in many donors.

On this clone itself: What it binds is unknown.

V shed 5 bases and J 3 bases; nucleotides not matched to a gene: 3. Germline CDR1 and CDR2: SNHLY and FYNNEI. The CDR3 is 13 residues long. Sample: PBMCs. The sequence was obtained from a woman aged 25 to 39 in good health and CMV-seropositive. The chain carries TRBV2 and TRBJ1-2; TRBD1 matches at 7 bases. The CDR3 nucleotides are TGTGCCAGCAGTAAAGGGACAGACTATGGCTACACCTTC. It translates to CASSKGTDYGYTF.